This T cell receptor beta chain derives from a study of cytomegalovirus exposure and HLA in healthy donors. The study, taken as a whole, reports: The authors later linked a missense DCLRE1C variant to TCR beta V- and J-gene trimming. The authors excluded some V segments, including TRBV6-2 and TRBV6-3, as indistinguishable.

PCR involved 60 Vbeta and 13 Jbeta primers. Generated by immunoSEQ multiplex PCR, the TCRdb table keeps only in-frame clones and is missing some. The repertoire consists of 150,000 to 200,000 clones, with around 80% occurring once and the leading ten covering around 8%. Germline V gene sequence: CDR1 SGHNT, CDR2 YYREEE (reference sequence). This CDR3 is 15 amino acids long. V shed 4 bases and J 4 bases; nucleotides not matched to a gene: 7. About this clone: Its antigen remains unidentified.

Everyone who donated was a healthy bone marrow donor. Unrecorded immune exposures were likely, despite nominal health at sampling. The chain uses TRBV5-4 and TRBJ2-1, with 8 bases lining up with TRBD2. This receptor was obtained from a male donor in good health and CMV-seropositive. What was sequenced was PBMCs. CDR3 nucleotide sequence: TGTGCCAGCAGCCTCAAGCGGGAGAGGTACAATGAGCAGTTCTTC. This sequence encodes CASSLKRERYNEQFF. Drawing the rest from reference TRBV5-4 and TRBJ2-1, the complete variable domain is ETGVTQSPTHLIKTRGQQVTLRCSSQSGHNTVSWYQQALGQGPQFIFQYYREEENGRGNFPPRFSGLQFPNYSSELNVNALELDDSALYLCASSLKRERYNEQFFGPGTRLTVL.